This T cell receptor beta chain was identified in a study of blood T cell repertoires in COVID-19. Sequenced by immunoSEQ multiplex PCR; TCRdb stores in-frame clones only, minus some. The sample has some 80,000 clones, around 82% seen once. With 5 bases removed from V and 5 bases from J, the gap between germline ends came to 13 bases. The CDR3 consists of 15 residues. Germline loops: CDR1 MNHNY, CDR2 SVGAGI (reference sequence). The receptor was isolated from a man aged 55-75 years with COVID-19, enrolled during active disease. The genes are TRBV6-6 and TRBJ1-6; weak D call: TRBD1 (6 bases). The sample consisted of peripheral blood. The CDR3 loop reads CASSRTDVNNSPLHF. CDR3 nucleotide sequence: TGTGCCAGCAGTAGGACAGACGTCAATAATTCACCCCTCCACTTT.